This TCR beta chain appears in the sequencing data of a study of metastatic and nonmetastatic thyroid tumors. All patients were untreated before thyroid surgery. In this sample, this clone turned up a few times. The missing conserved phenylalanine or tryptophan at the end of this CDR3 makes a read error likely. MiXCR re-clonotyped the PCR reads for TCRdb. The data hold tens of thousands of clones, with roughly 25% observed a single time. Per the germline V gene, CDR1 is MDHEN and CDR2 is SYDVKM. The CDR3 has 14 residues. Trimming took 2 bases from V and 5 from J, leaving 10 bases between them. The chain links TRBV28 to TRBJ1-5; D might be TRBD1 (5 bases). The sequenced sample was tumor tissue. This clonotype was sampled from a male donor with papillary thyroid cancer or a benign thyroid nodule (not recorded which). Some clones in this sample may be carry-over from other donors' samples. CDR3 DNA sequence: TGTGCCAGCAGTTTAGGGGGTAGTCATCAGCCCCAGCATTTG. Translation gives CASSLGGSHQPQHL.